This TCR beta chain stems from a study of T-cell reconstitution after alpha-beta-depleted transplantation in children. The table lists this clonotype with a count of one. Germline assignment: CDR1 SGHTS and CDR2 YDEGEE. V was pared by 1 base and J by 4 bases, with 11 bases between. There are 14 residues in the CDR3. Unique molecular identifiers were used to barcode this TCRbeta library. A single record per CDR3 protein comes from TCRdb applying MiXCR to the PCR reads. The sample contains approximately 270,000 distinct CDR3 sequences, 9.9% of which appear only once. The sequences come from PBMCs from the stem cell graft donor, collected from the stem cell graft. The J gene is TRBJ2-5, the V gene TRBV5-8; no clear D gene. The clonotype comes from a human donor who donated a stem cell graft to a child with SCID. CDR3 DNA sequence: TGTGCCAGCAGCTTGTTTGTCATAGGAGAGACCCAGTACTTC. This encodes CASSLFVIGETQYF.